The 32 T cell receptor beta chains reported below all come from one sample, sequenced in a study of blood T cells in healthy people across ages. Then a second PCR, running about 6 to 11 cycles, was carried out with a sample-barcoded 5' primer and a J-beta primer mix. A single record per CDR3 protein comes from TCRdb applying MiXCR to the 5' RACE reads. The sample records approximately 960,000 distinct CDR3 sequences, almost 30% being singletons. This same sample was also part of a study on T cells of mothers and their children.

Sequenced input: blood. All receptors derive from a woman aged 40 to 49 in good health.

The chain carries TRBV24-1 and TRBJ1-5; D perhaps matches TRBD1 (6 bases). CDR1 is KGHDR, CDR2 SFDVKD, per germline. The V end lost 12 bases, the J end lost 2 bases, and 19 bases lay between the germline ends. There are 15 residues in the CDR3. The CDR3 loop reads CAGGREIGRNQPQHF. CDR3 in DNA: TGTGCCGGGGGGCGGGAGATAGGGCGCAATCAGCCCCAGCATTTT.

This chain links TRBV19 with TRBJ1-5; TRBD1 agrees at 8 bases. Germline lookup yields CDR1 LNHDA and CDR2 SQIVND (reference sequence). This CDR3 is built from 12 residues. Trimming at V came to 9 bases and at J to 4 bases, leaving 2 bases not matched to a gene. The CDR3 DNA reads as TGTGCCAGCAGACAGGGGAATCAGCCCCAGCATTTT. This translates into CASRQGNQPQHF.

This clonotype was seen ten or more times. The chain is built from TRBV29-1 and TRBJ1-2, with 11 nucleotides matching TRBD1. In germline, CDR1 is SQVTM, CDR2 ANQGSEA. With V trimmed by 5 bases and J by 6 bases, 11 bases remained unmatched. The CDR3 contains 15 residues. CDR3 DNA: TGCAGCGTTACCGGACAGGGGGCGACGGAAGATGGCTACACCTTC. Amino acid sequence: CSVTGQGATEDGYTF.

This clonotype was counted at least ten times. This chain links TRBV28 with TRBJ2-7; the D gene is possibly TRBD2 (5 bases). This CDR3 comprises 12 residues. Per the germline V gene, CDR1 is MDHEN and CDR2 is SYDVKM. Trimming removed 6 bases at V and 4 bases at J, with 10 bases between. The CDR3, as DNA: TGTGCCAGCAGACCCGGGGAATACGAGCAGTACTTC. Amino acids: CASRPGEYEQYF.

Note on this clonotype: It may be a read error: a sequence one base away is much more abundant. The chain has TRBV6-1 and TRBJ2-5; D is unclear. The tail of the sequence fits TRBJ2-7 better, so the J call may be wrong. Looked up from germline, CDR1 is MNHNS and CDR2 is SASEGT. The CDR3 runs 16 residues. CDR3 residues: CASSESGPLFGYEQYF. The CDR3 bases are TGTGCCAGCAGTGAATCGGGTCCCCTCTTTGGCTACGAGCAGTACTTC.

This clonotype was seen a handful of times. The chain employs TRBV6-5 and TRBJ1-6; TRBD1 matches 9 bases. CDR3 length: 19 amino acids. Trimming cost V 0 bases and J 10 bases; bases outside gene matches: 16. Germline V gene sequence: CDR1 MNHEY, CDR2 SVGAGI. The CDR3 reads CASSYSTPGQGLRGSPLHF. In nucleotides, the CDR3 is TGTGCCAGCAGTTACTCAACTCCGGGACAGGGTTTAAGGGGGTCACCCCTCCACTTT.

A few counts support this clonotype. This may come from a read error, since a much larger clone is one base off. The chain joins TRBV7-3 to TRBJ2-5; 11 nucleotides line up with TRBD1. This CDR3 comprises 16 residues. Unmatched junction bases numbered 10, after V lost 1 base and J lost 9 bases. The germline CDR1 and CDR2 sequences are SGHTA and FQGTGA. In DNA form, the CDR3 reads TGTGCCAGCAGCTTAATTGGACAGGGGGCTTTGGAGGCCCAGTACTTC. It is translated as CASSLIGQGALEAQYF.

DNA for the CDR3: TGTGCCAGCAGCTTAGCATACAGGACCGAGCAGTACTTC. It is translated as CASSLAYRTEQYF. This chain joins TRBV7-2 and TRBJ2-5; possibly TRBD1 for D (5 bases). The J call may be incorrect, as the DNA end agrees better with TRBJ2-7. Germline CDR1 reads SGHTA; CDR2 reads FQGNSA. CDR3 length: 13 residues.

The V and J genes are TRBV6-6 and TRBJ2-6; D unclear. The CDR3 sequence is 17 residues long. Trimming cost V 6 bases and J 0 bases, with 15 bases left between them. Germline lookup yields CDR1 MNHNY and CDR2 SVGAGI (reference sequence). CDR3 DNA sequence: TGTGCCAGCAGAGATCGCCCTGGGAACTCTGGGGCCAACGTCCTGACTTTC. It encodes CASRDRPGNSGANVLTF.

A remark on this clonotype: Just one base apart from a much larger clone, this may be a read error. V and J are TRBV12-3 or TRBV12-4 and TRBJ2-7, with TRBD1 as a possible D gene (5 bases). The CDR3 is made up of 11 amino acids. CDR3 loop: CATSGAYEQDF. The CDR3 DNA sequence: TGTGCCACCTCTGGGGCCTACGAGCAGGACTTC.

The chain carries TRBV12-3 or TRBV12-4 and TRBJ2-5, with 8 bases that match TRBD2. The V segment lost 1 base and the J segment 9 bases; nucleotides outside the gene matches: 7. This CDR3 is 14 amino acids long. The CDR3 region has the DNA TGTGCCAGCAGTTTAGAGGGACTAGGAGGGGCCCAGTACTTC. Protein sequence: CASSLEGLGGAQYF.

This sequence joins TRBV19 and TRBJ2-3; 15 bases fit TRBD2. The junction had 7 bases not matched to a gene; V was cut back by 3 bases and J by 0 bases. The CDR3 contains 19 residues. Looked up from germline, CDR1 is LNHDA and CDR2 is SQIVND (reference sequence). The CDR3 sequence is CASSIAGLAGGPSTDTQYF. CDR3 nucleotides: TGTGCCAGTAGTATTGCGGGACTAGCGGGGGGTCCGAGCACAGATACGCAGTATTTT.

The chain is built from TRBV7-9 and TRBJ2-1; D is unresolved. CDR3 length: 13 amino acids. V was cut by 2 bases and J by 6 bases, with 8 bases left in between. CDR1 is SEHNR and CDR2 is FQNEAQ in the germline V gene (reference sequence). The CDR3 is CASSLPERNEQFF. In nucleotides, the CDR3 is TGTGCCAGCAGCTTACCCGAGCGCAATGAGCAGTTCTTC.

This clonotype was detected a few times. This sequence joins TRBV7-2 and TRBJ2-5, with 7 bases identical to TRBD1. V shed 5 bases and J 0 bases; nucleotides not matched to a gene: 15. This CDR3 contains 18 residues. Per the germline V gene, CDR1 is SGHTA and CDR2 is FQGNSA. CDR3 protein: CASSPPPLTGWYQETQYF. The CDR3 nucleotides are TGTGCCAGCAGCCCCCCACCGCTGACAGGGTGGTACCAAGAGACCCAGTACTTC.

The V and J genes are TRBV7-6 and TRBJ2-7, with D perhaps matching TRBD1 or TRBD2 (5 bases each). V dropped 7 bases and J dropped 3 bases, with 25 bases sitting between them. Germline V gene sequence: CDR1 SGHVS, CDR2 FNYEAQ. The CDR3 runs 17 residues. The CDR3 sequence: CASNRLGQRDGIYEQYF. CDR3 nucleotides: TGTGCCAGCAACCGCCTCGGACAAAGGGACGGAATCTACGAGCAGTACTTC.

This clonotype was recorded a few times. The chain employs TRBV28 and TRBJ2-6, with D unclear. The germline gives CDR1 MDHEN, CDR2 SYDVKM. V shed 5 bases and J shed 1 base, with 12 bases lying between them. CDR3 size: 16 residues. The CDR3 DNA reads TGTGCCAGCAGTGGCCGGCGTCGTTCTGGGGCCAACGTCCTGACTTTC. Residues: CASSGRRRSGANVLTF.

This clonotype has just a few counts. The chain employs TRBV5-1 and TRBJ1-5; D is unresolved. Germline values: CDR1 SGHRS, CDR2 YFSETQ. There are 15 residues in the CDR3. Trimming shortened V by 4 bases and J by 2 bases, and 13 bases separated the two germline ends. The CDR3 nucleotides read TGCGCCAGCAGCCTTCGGGGTTCTCGCAATCAGCCCCAGCATTTT. Protein: CASSLRGSRNQPQHF.

V is TRBV7-2 and J is TRBJ2-3, with 7 bases aligning to TRBD2. With V trimmed by 6 bases and J by 1 base, 10 bases remained unmatched. CDR3 length: 16 residues. CDR1 is SGHTA and CDR2 is FQGNSA in the germline V gene. The CDR3 DNA reads as TGTGCCAGCAGTCCGACGGGGGGACGGGGCACAGATACGCAGTATTTT. It translates to CASSPTGGRGTDTQYF.

This clonotype was counted between two and nine times. The chain joins TRBV28 to TRBJ2-1; D is uncertain. Germline CDR1 and CDR2: MDHEN and SYDVKM. This CDR3 spans 12 amino acids. Trimming pared 1 base from V and 8 bases from J, leaving 6 bases between. The CDR3 nucleotides are TGTGCCAGCAGTTTATTAAGGGATGAGCAGTTCTTC. This gives the protein CASSLLRDEQFF.

This clonotype was found a few times. The chain combines TRBV6-6 with TRBJ2-5; D could derive from TRBD1 or TRBD2 (5 bases each). The CDR3 runs to 17 residues. With 2 bases removed from V and 4 bases from J, the gap between germline ends came to 20 bases. The V gene's germline CDR1 is MNHNY and CDR2 SVGAGI (reference sequence). CDR3 sequence reads: CASSYLQAAPGTETQYF. In nucleotides, the CDR3 is TGTGCCAGCAGTTACCTCCAGGCAGCCCCTGGGACAGAGACCCAGTACTTC.

As for this clonotype: This may arise from a read error, as a much more abundant clone is one base away. The rearrangement joins TRBV4-3 to TRBJ1-2, with D unclear. The CDR3 has 14 amino acids. CDR1 and CDR2 from the germline V gene are LGHNA and YSLEER. CDR3 in DNA: TGCGCCTGCAGCCAAAGTGTTCTTAACTATGGCTACACCTTC. Translating gives CACSQSVLNYGYTF.

This clonotype came up a few times. The chain has TRBV27 and TRBJ1-2, with 8 bases lining up with TRBD1. Germline lookup yields CDR1 MNHEY and CDR2 SMNVEV (reference sequence). V lost 3 bases and J lost 8; bases outside the gene matches: 5. The CDR3 is 13 amino acids. DNA for the CDR3: TGTGCCAGCAGTTTTAGCAGGGGGCAAGGCTACACCTTC. As protein: CASSFSRGQGYTF.

The rearrangement links TRBV20-1 to TRBJ1-1; no definite D call. The V gene's germline CDR1 is DFQATT and CDR2 SNEGSKA (reference sequence). The CDR3 totals 11 residues. V dropped 2 bases and J dropped 8 bases, with 9 bases sitting between them. In nucleotides, the CDR3 is TGCAGTGCTAGAAGTCCGGGGGAAGCTTTCTTT. This codes for CSARSPGEAFF.

The rearrangement uses TRBV24-1 and TRBJ1-2; 8 bases map to TRBD1. The germline V gene has CDR1 KGHDR and CDR2 SFDVKD. The CDR3 runs to 16 residues. V was clipped by 3 bases and J by 8 bases; unmatched bases: 13. The DNA for the CDR3 is TGTGCCACCAGTGATCACGGACAGGGCACCCTTGGGGGCTACACCTTC. Residues: CATSDHGQGTLGGYTF.

This clonotype was counted a few times. This rearrangement joins TRBV7-8 to TRBJ1-5, with 7 bases identical to TRBD1. V shed 4 bases and J 6 bases; nucleotides not matched to a gene: 9. The CDR3 is 15 amino acids. Germline V gives CDR1 SGHVS, CDR2 FQNEAQ. The CDR3 region has the DNA TGTGCCAGCAGCTCTACAGGGGCGCTCCGTCAGCCCCAGCATTTT. Translation gives CASSSTGALRQPQHF.

This clonotype was recorded at least ten times. V gene TRBV28 combines with J gene TRBJ2-7, with 7 bases matching TRBD1. Germline V CDR1 and CDR2: MDHEN, SYDVKM. V was clipped by 5 bases and J by 0 bases; unmatched bases: 10. The CDR3 consists of 16 residues. The CDR3 here is CASSTTDRFGSYEQYF. The DNA for the CDR3 is TGTGCCAGCAGTACTACGGACAGGTTCGGCTCCTACGAGCAGTACTTC.

This clonotype was observed at least ten times. The V gene is TRBV4-1, the J gene TRBJ2-7; TRBD2 aligns across 8 bases. V gave up 1 base and J gave up 0 bases; unmatched junction bases: 2. The CDR3 sequence is 15 residues long. Germline-derived CDR1 and CDR2 are MGHRA and YSYEKL. DNA for the CDR3: TGCGCCAGCAGCCAAGGGAGCGGGGGCTCCTACGAGCAGTACTTC. Amino acids: CASSQGSGGSYEQYF.

This clonotype was counted only a few times. The chain is built from TRBV7-2 and TRBJ2-7; D remains unclear. V shed 4 bases and J shed 4 bases, with 11 bases lying between them. Germline V lookup: CDR1 SGHTA, CDR2 FQGNSA. This CDR3 has 13 amino acids. CDR3 bases: TGTGCCAGCAGCTCGGAGTCTCCTTACGAGCAGTACTTC. This gives the protein CASSSESPYEQYF.

This clonotype appeared many times. The chain has TRBV20-1 and TRBJ2-7, with D perhaps matching TRBD2 (5 bases). The CDR3 is made up of 14 amino acids. Between the trimmed V and J ends, which lost 0 bases and 3 bases, there was a span of 12 bases. Germline V gene data show CDR1 as DFQATT and CDR2 as SNEGSKA (reference sequence). The CDR3 loop is CSARDGGLGYEQYF. The CDR3, as DNA: TGCAGTGCTAGAGATGGAGGTTTAGGCTACGAGCAGTACTTC.

V usage is TRBV27 and J usage is TRBJ1-5; D is ambiguous. With 6 bases removed from V and 2 bases from J, the gap between germline ends came to 14 bases. The CDR3 is 15 amino acids. Germline values: CDR1 MNHEY, CDR2 SMNVEV (reference sequence). The CDR3 DNA is TGTGCCAGCAGCGCTGGAGTCTGGGGCAATCAGCCCCAGCATTTT. Protein product: CASSAGVWGNQPQHF.

In its sample, this clonotype was seen a few times. J is TRBJ2-6 and V is TRBV5-1; D uncertain. The CDR3 is 13 residues long. From germline, CDR1 is SGHRS and CDR2 YFSETQ. V was clipped by 6 bases and J by 4 bases, with 8 bases between them. CDR3 DNA sequence: TGCGCCAGCAAAAGTCAGGGGGCCAACGTCCTGACTTTC. This sequence encodes CASKSQGANVLTF.

This clonotype came up many times. V usage is TRBV20-1 and J usage is TRBJ2-7; unclear D gene. From germline, CDR1 is DFQATT and CDR2 SNEGSKA (reference sequence). The CDR3 sequence is 15 residues long. V gave up 0 bases and J gave up 2 bases, with 14 bases separating them. The CDR3 region has the DNA TGCAGTGCTAGAGATTCTTCCAGCCTTACCTACGAGCAGTACTTC. Its translation is CSARDSSSLTYEQYF.